Below, 23 T cell receptor beta chains from the same sample are listed, as sequenced in a study of cytomegalovirus exposure and HLA in healthy donors (dated by TCRdb to 2015 to 2018). Receptor libraries were prepared by the immunoSEQ multiplex PCR assay. For the multiplex PCR, a mixture combining 60 forward primers for TCR Vbeta segments and 13 reverse primers for TCR Jbeta segments was used. TCRdb provides this immuneACCESS table in a form limited to in-frame rearrangements. Some clones are lacking; in checked studies, under half of them reflect an unresolved V gene, and why the rest are absent is not known. This sample has about 100,000 clones in its table, and approximately 77% of those were observed once. Roughly 9.3% of the sample is taken by the ten largest. The sequenced sample consisted of PBMCs. Receptors originate from a male donor in good health and CMV-seropositive.

The chain combines TRBV28 with TRBJ1-1; 9 bases map to TRBD1. Unmatched junction bases numbered 9, after V lost 4 bases and J lost 3 bases. Germline V gene lookup returns CDR1 MDHEN and CDR2 SYDVKM. This CDR3 has 16 amino acids. This CDR3 is CASSSYPTGGYTEAFF. Written as DNA, the CDR3 is TGTGCCAGCAGTTCCTACCCCACAGGGGGCTACACTGAAGCTTTCTTT. Filled out from reference TRBV28 and TRBJ1-1, the complete variable domain reads DVKVTQSSRYLVKRTGEKVFLECVQDMDHENMFWYRQDPGLGLRLIYFSYDVKMKEKGDIPEGYSVSREKKERFSLILESASTNQTSMYLCASSSYPTGGYTEAFFGQGTRLTVV.

The chain carries TRBV12-5 and TRBJ2-6; 7 bases agree with TRBD1. Germline loops: CDR1 LGHNT, CDR2 FRNRAP. V lost 1 base, J lost 1 base, and 10 bases stayed unmatched. The CDR3 covers 19 residues. Here the CDR3 reads CASGLARTGEFSGANVLTF. The CDR3 DNA reads TGTGCTAGTGGTTTGGCCCGGACAGGAGAATTTTCTGGGGCCAACGTCCTGACTTTC.

V gene TRBV27 combines with J gene TRBJ1-3; D may be TRBD1 (6 bases). This CDR3 comprises 17 residues. CDR1 and CDR2 (germline): MNHEY, SMNVEV (reference sequence). Trimming stripped 5 bases from V and 3 bases from J, with 20 bases between. CDR3 sequence: CASSPRTGNQIGNTIYF. The CDR3 bases are TGTGCCAGCAGTCCGCGAACAGGGAATCAAATTGGAAACACCATATATTTT.

This sequence joins TRBV29-1 and TRBJ2-7, with TRBD2 matching 8 bases. Germline V CDR1 and CDR2: SQVTM, ANQGSEA. The CDR3 is 12 residues long. The junction had 6 bases not matched to a gene; V was cut back by 4 bases and J by 7 bases. CDR3 region: CSVGAGAREQYF. In DNA form, the CDR3 reads TGCAGCGTTGGAGCGGGAGCTCGGGAGCAGTACTTC.

The chain combines TRBV2 with TRBJ2-3, with D tentatively TRBD2 (7 bases). The CDR3 sequence is 16 residues long. V was trimmed by 5 bases and J by 1 base, leaving 16 bases between them. Germline CDR1 reads SNHLY; CDR2 reads FYNNEI. CDR3 region: CASSRGRGGGTDTQYF. CDR3 nucleotides: TGTGCCAGCAGTCGGGGGCGCGGGGGTGGCACAGATACGCAGTATTTT. Together with reference TRBV2 and TRBJ2-3, the CDR3 gives the full variable domain: EPEVTQTPSHQVTQMGQEVILRCVPISNHLYFYWYRQILGQKVEFLVSFYNNEISEKSEIFDDQFSVERPDGSNFTLKIRSTKLEDSAMYFCASSRGRGGGTDTQYFGPGTRLTVL.

The chain uses TRBV28 and TRBJ2-7; D is undetermined. The germline V gene encodes CDR1 MDHEN and CDR2 SYDVKM. Between the trimmed V and J ends, which lost 0 bases and 3 bases, there was a span of 9 bases. The CDR3 length is 14 residues. CDR3 DNA: TGTGCCAGCAGTTTATGGCACAGTAACTACGAGCAGTACTTC. Its translation: CASSLWHSNYEQYF.

The chain couples TRBV5-6 to TRBJ1-2, with a weak D call TRBD1 (5 bases). The CDR3 has 15 residues. Germline V gene lookup returns CDR1 SGHDT and CDR2 YYEEEE. V lost 0 bases to trimming and J lost 8 bases, with 17 bases between them. For the CDR3, the DNA is TGTGCCAGCAGCTTGGTTGCGGGGCGGACGAGGGGCTACACCTTC. This codes for CASSLVAGRTRGYTF.

The V call is TRBV19, the J call TRBJ2-1, with TRBD1 matching 7 bases. The germline CDR1 and CDR2 sequences are LNHDA and SQIVND (reference sequence). CDR3 size: 13 residues. The V and J ends lost 3 bases and 8 bases, in that order; junction bases with no gene match: 4. This chain's CDR3 is CASSMNRGDEQFF. For the CDR3, the DNA is TGTGCCAGTAGTATGAACAGGGGCGATGAGCAGTTCTTC.

Turning to this clone: Its ends do not fully match the called genes, so a read error is possible. The chain combines TRBV7-9 with TRBJ1-5, with D maybe TRBD1 (5 bases). Per germline, CDR1 SEHNR and CDR2 FQNEAQ (reference sequence). CDR3 size: 16 residues. The CDR3 DNA sequence: TGTTCCAGCAGCCCGTGGGGGGGTCGGGGCAATCAGCCCCAGCATTTT. Amino acids: CSSSPWGGRGNQPQHF.

V usage is TRBV5-4 and J usage is TRBJ1-1; D is possibly TRBD1 (6 bases). Trimming shortened V by 0 bases and J by 5 bases, and 11 bases separated the two germline ends. Germline V gives CDR1 SGHNT, CDR2 YYREEE (reference sequence). CDR3 size: 14 residues. Written as DNA, the CDR3 is TGTGCCAGCAGCTTGGGAGGTCAGGGGACTGAAGCTTTCTTT. Protein product: CASSLGGQGTEAFF. Variable domain in full (rest from reference TRBV5-4 and TRBJ1-1): ETGVTQSPTHLIKTRGQQVTLRCSSQSGHNTVSWYQQALGQGPQFIFQYYREEENGRGNFPPRFSGLQFPNYSSELNVNALELDDSALYLCASSLGGQGTEAFFGQGTRLTVV.

This clone was detected once. The V call is TRBV18, the J call TRBJ1-4, with D perhaps TRBD1 (5 bases). The CDR3 runs to 15 residues. Per the germline V gene, CDR1 is KGHSH and CDR2 is LQKENI. Deletions cut 3 bases from V and 7 bases from J, with 15 bases between. The CDR3 nucleotides are TGTGCCAGCTCACCCCCCGGGGGAGGTCGTGAAAAACTGTTTTTT. It translates to CASSPPGGGREKLFF.

This rearrangement joins TRBV4-1 to TRBJ2-1, with 10 bases fitting TRBD2. Per the germline V gene, CDR1 is MGHRA and CDR2 is YSYEKL. The CDR3 has 15 amino acids. The V and J ends lost 7 bases and 2 bases, in that order; junction bases with no gene match: 5. The CDR3 region is CASNDLAGAYNEQFF. The CDR3 bases are TGCGCCAGCAACGATCTAGCGGGGGCCTACAATGAGCAGTTCTTC.

The genes are TRBV30 and TRBJ1-6; 7 positions agree with TRBD1. The CDR3 extends over 14 amino acids. From germline, CDR1 is GTSNPN and CDR2 SVGIG (reference sequence). Unmatched junction bases numbered 3, after V lost 2 bases and J lost 5 bases. CDR3 residues: CAWSRGQDNSPLHF. CDR3 nucleotide sequence: TGTGCCTGGAGTAGAGGACAGGATAATTCACCCCTCCACTTT. Variable domain in full (rest from reference TRBV30 and TRBJ1-6): SQTIHQWPATLVQPVGSPLSLECTVEGTSNPNLYWYRQAAGRGLQLLFYSVGIGQISSEVPQNLSASRPQDRQFILSSKKLLLSDSGFYLCAWSRGQDNSPLHFGNGTRLTVT.

CDR3 loop: CASSHVGGGLNTGELFF. The CDR3 region has the DNA TGCGCCAGCAGCCACGTCGGGGGAGGGCTGAACACCGGGGAGCTGTTTTTT. The chain links TRBV4-3 to TRBJ2-2, with TRBD2 identical over 7 bases. V dropped 3 bases and J dropped 1; count of bases not matched to a gene: 8. Germline CDR1 reads LGHNA; CDR2 reads YSLEER. This CDR3 region has 17 residues.

This clone was observed a few times. This chain links TRBV12-2 with TRBJ2-1; TRBD2 reflects the table's D call only, with no check against the DNA. TRBV12-2 is a documented pseudogene. There are 17 residues in the CDR3. CDR3 nucleotide sequence: TGTGCAAGTCGCTTAGGGGGTTCTAGCGGGAGGGCCGGTGAGCAGTTCTTC. This codes for CASRLGGSSGRAGEQFF.

This clone has only a few counts. The chain joins TRBV7-9 to TRBJ2-5, with D maybe TRBD2 (6 bases). The assigned J gene may be wrong: the sequence end matches TRBJ2-7 better. Germline assignment: CDR1 SEHNR and CDR2 FQNEAQ (reference sequence). The CDR3 spans 14 residues. The CDR3 loop reads CASSLAGRGYEQYF. The CDR3, as DNA: TGTGCCAGCAGCCTTGCGGGAAGGGGCTACGAGCAGTACTTC.

The chain employs TRBV6-6 and TRBJ2-1; tentative D call: TRBD2 (6 bases). Germline V gene lookup returns CDR1 MNHNY and CDR2 SVGAGI (reference sequence). The V end was cut by 5 bases, the J end by 9 bases, with 20 bases between. The CDR3 length is 15 residues. CDR3 region: CASSASRRGGVEQFF. The CDR3 nucleotides read TGTGCCAGCAGTGCCTCCCGGCGGGGCGGGGTTGAGCAGTTCTTC.

The CDR3 protein is CASNSFRAGGSPGELFF. As DNA, the CDR3 is TGTGCCAGCAACTCCTTCAGAGCGGGAGGTTCCCCCGGGGAGCTGTTTTTT. The chain employs TRBV11-2 and TRBJ2-2; 9 bases are shared with TRBD2. Germline trimming cut 7 bases from V and 6 bases from J; bases unmatched to any gene: 15. Per germline, CDR1 SGHAT and CDR2 FQNNGV. This CDR3 comprises 17 residues.

The chain is built from TRBV28 and TRBJ2-4; D gene unclear. CDR3 length: 12 amino acids. Between the trimmed V and J ends, which lost 5 bases and 9 bases, there was a span of 11 bases. CDR1 and CDR2 (germline): MDHEN, SYDVKM. The CDR3 nucleotides read TGTGCCAGCAGTCTACCCGTTGGCATTCAGTACTTC. Translation: CASSLPVGIQYF.

The rearrangement links TRBV20-1 to TRBJ2-7; D call uncertain. Germline assignment: CDR1 DFQATT and CDR2 SNEGSKA (reference sequence). The CDR3 totals 11 residues. Trimming shortened V by 4 bases and J by 1 base, and 5 bases separated the two germline ends. This chain's CDR3 is CSATRSYEQYF. CDR3 in DNA: TGCAGTGCTACGAGATCCTACGAGCAGTACTTC.

The chain recombines TRBV30 with TRBJ2-6; D not resolved. Germline-derived CDR1 and CDR2 are GTSNPN and SVGIG (reference sequence). V lost 2 bases and J lost 2, with 7 bases in between. The CDR3 loop spans 14 amino acids. CDR3 in DNA: TGTGCCTGGAGTATACTGGCTGGGGCCAACGTCCTGACTTTC. Protein sequence: CAWSILAGANVLTF.

The chain couples TRBV28 to TRBJ1-5; TRBD1 might be the D (6 bases). CDR3 length equals 14 residues. Germline CDR1 reads MDHEN; CDR2 reads SYDVKM. Trimming pared 7 bases from V and 4 bases from J, leaving 14 bases between. The CDR3 here is CASKGGGLNQPQHF. In nucleotides, the CDR3 is TGTGCCAGCAAGGGGGGGGGCCTTAATCAGCCCCAGCATTTT.

This clone was observed a few times. The same CDR3 is also encoded by other DNA sequences in this sample. V usage is TRBV6-6 and J usage is TRBJ2-7; 9 nucleotides agree with TRBD1. The junction had 4 bases not matched to a gene; V was cut back by 5 bases and J by 2 bases. Germline CDR1 reads MNHNY; CDR2 reads SVGAGI (reference sequence). The CDR3 runs to 14 residues. CDR3 residues: CASSRQGGAYEQYF. The CDR3, as DNA: TGTGCCAGCAGTCGACAGGGGGGTGCCTACGAGCAGTACTTC.